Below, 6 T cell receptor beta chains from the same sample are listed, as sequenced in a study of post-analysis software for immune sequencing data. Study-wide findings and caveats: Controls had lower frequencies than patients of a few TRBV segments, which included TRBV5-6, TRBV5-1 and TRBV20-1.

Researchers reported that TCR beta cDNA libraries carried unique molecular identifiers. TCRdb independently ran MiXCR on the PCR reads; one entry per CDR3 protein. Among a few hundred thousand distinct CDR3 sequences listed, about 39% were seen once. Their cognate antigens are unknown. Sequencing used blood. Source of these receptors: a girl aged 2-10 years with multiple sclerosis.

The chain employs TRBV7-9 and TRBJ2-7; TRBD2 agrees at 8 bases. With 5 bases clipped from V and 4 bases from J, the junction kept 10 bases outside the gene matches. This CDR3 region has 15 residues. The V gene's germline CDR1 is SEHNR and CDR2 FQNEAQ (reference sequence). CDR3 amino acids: CASSTSPAGEYEQYF. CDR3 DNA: TGTGCCAGCAGCACCTCCCCAGCGGGGGAATACGAGCAGTACTTC.

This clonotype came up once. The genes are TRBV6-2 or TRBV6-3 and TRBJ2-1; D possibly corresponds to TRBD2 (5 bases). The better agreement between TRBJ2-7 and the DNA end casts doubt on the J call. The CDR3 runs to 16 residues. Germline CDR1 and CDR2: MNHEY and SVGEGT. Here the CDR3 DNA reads TGTGCCACAAATAGGGCTAGCCCTGATCCATACAATGAGCAGTACTTC. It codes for CATNRASPDPYNEQYF.

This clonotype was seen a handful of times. The CDR3 reads CASSQVFDGYTF. The DNA of the CDR3 is TGTGCCAGCAGCCAAGTATTTGATGGCTACACCTTC. V gene TRBV3-1 combines with J gene TRBJ1-2; D is uncertain. The CDR3 covers 12 residues. V shed 1 base and J shed 6 bases, with 6 bases lying between them. Germline V CDR1 and CDR2: LGHDT, YNNKEL (reference sequence).

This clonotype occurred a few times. In nucleotides, the CDR3 is TGTGCCATAGGGACTAGCGACTCCTACGAGCAGTACTTC. This gives the protein CAIGTSDSYEQYF. V gene TRBV10-3 combines with J gene TRBJ2-7; 10 nucleotides match TRBD2. The CDR3 runs 13 residues. Germline V lookup: CDR1 ENHRY, CDR2 SYGVKD. After removal of 9 bases from V and 0 bases from J, the junction contained 2 bases not matched to a gene.

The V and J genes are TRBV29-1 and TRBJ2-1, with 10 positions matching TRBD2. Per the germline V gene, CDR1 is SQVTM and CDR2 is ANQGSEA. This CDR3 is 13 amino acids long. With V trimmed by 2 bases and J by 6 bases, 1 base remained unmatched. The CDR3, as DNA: TGCAGCGTTGAACTAGCGGGAGCCAATGAGCAGTTCTTC. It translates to CSVELAGANEQFF.

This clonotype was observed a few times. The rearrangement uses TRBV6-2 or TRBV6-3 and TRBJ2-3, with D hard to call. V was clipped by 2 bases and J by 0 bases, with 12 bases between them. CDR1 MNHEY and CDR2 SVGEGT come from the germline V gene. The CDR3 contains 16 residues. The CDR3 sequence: CASSYRLRFSTDTQYF. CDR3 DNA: TGTGCCAGCAGTTACCGTCTCAGGTTTAGCACAGATACGCAGTATTTT.